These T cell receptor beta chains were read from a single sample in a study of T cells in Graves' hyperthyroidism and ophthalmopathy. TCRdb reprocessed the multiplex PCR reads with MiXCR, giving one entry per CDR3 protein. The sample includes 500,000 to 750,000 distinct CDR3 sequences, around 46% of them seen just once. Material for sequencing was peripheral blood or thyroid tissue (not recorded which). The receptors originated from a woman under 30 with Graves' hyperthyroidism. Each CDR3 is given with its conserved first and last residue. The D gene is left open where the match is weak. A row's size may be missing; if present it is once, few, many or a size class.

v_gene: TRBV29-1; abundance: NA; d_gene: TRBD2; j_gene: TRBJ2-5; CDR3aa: CSSGTRLQETQYF; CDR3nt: TGCAGCTCTGGGACTAGACTCCAAGAGACCCAGTACTTC
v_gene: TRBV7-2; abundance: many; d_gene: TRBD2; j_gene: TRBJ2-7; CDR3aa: CASSLVGGGSIGRRFVYEQYF; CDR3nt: TGTGCCAGCAGCTTAGTGGGTGGCGGGAGTATTGGGCGTCGATTCGTTTACGAGCAGTACTTC
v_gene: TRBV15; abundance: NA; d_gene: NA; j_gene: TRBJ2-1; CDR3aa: CATSRARLREQFF; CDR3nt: TGTGCCACCAGCAGAGCACGACTCCGGGAGCAGTTCTTC
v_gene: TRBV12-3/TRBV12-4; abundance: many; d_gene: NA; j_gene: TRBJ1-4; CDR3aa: CASSLGVNLFF; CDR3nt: TGTGCCAGCAGTTTAGGGGTGAATCTGTTTTTT
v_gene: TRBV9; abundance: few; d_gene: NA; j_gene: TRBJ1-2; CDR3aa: CASSGGPDNGYTF; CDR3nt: TGTGCCAGCTCGGGCGGACCTGATAATGGCTACACCTTC
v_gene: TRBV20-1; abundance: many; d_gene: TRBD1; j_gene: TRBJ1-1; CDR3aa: CSAAGQVFTEAFF; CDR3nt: TGCAGTGCGGCGGGACAGGTCTTTACTGAAGCTTTCTTT
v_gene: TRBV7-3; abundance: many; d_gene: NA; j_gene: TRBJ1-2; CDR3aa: CASSLRGMDGYTF; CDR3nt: TGTGCCAGCAGCTTAAGGGGGATGGATGGCTACACCTTC
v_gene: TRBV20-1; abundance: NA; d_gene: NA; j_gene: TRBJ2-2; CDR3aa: CSASRGNTGELFF; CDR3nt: TGCAGTGCCTCCAGGGGTAACACCGGGGAGCTGTTTTTT
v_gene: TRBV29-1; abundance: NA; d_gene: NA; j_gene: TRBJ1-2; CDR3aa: CSFQEGYGYTF; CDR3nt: TGCAGCTTCCAGGAGGGCTATGGCTACACCTTC
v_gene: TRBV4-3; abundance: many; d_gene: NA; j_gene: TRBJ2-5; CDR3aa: CASSQDGRAYGPKETQYF; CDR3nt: TGCGCCAGCAGCCAAGATGGGAGAGCTTACGGGCCCAAAGAGACCCAGTACTTC
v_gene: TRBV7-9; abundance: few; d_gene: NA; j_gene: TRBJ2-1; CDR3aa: CASSSSGKYNEQFF; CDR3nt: TGTGCCAGCAGCTCCTCGGGCAAGTACAATGAGCAGTTCTTC
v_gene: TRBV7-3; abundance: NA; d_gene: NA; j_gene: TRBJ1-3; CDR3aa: CASSLLDRGNTIYF; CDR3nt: TGTGCCAGCAGCTTACTCGACAGAGGAAACACCATATATTTT
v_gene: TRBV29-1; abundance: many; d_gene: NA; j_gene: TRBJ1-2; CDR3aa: CSVEHGANYGYTF; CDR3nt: TGCAGCGTTGAACACGGCGCTAACTATGGCTACACCTTC
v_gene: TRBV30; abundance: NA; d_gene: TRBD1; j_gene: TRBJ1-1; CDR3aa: CAWSAGTGGNTEAFF; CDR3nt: TGTGCCTGGAGTGCCGGGACAGGGGGCAACACTGAAGCTTTCTTT
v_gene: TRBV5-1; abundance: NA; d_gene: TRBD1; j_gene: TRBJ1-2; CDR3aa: CASGRDRAGYTF; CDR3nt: TGCGCCAGCGGGAGGGACAGGGCCGGCTACACCTTC
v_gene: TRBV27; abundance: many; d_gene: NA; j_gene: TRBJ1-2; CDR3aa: CASSSDSYGYTF; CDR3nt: TGTGCCAGCAGTTCAGACAGCTATGGCTACACCTTC
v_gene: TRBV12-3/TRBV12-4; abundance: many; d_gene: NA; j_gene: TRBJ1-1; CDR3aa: CASNVHRMNTEAFF; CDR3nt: TGTGCCAGCAATGTACACAGGATGAACACTGAAGCTTTCTTT
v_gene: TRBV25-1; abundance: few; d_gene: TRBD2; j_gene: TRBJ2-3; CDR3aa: CASSGRLAGPDPDTQYF; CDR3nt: TGTGCCAGCAGTGGGAGACTAGCAGGTCCTGATCCAGATACGCAGTATTTT
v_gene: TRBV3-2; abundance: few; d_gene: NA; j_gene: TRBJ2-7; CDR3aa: CASSQFAGGPYEQYF; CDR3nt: TGTGCCAGCAGCCAATTTGCGGGAGGGCCTTACGAGCAGTACTTC
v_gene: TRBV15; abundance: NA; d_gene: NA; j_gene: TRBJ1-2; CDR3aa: CATSREVGESNYGYTF; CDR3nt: TGTGCCACCAGCAGAGAAGTAGGGGAATCTAACTATGGCTACACCTTC
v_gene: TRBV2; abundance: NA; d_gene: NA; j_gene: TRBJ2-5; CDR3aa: CASSPSSREYETQYF; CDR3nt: TGTGCCAGCAGCCCATCAAGCAGGGAGTACGAGACCCAGTACTTC
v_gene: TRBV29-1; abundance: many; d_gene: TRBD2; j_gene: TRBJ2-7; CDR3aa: CSVGTSGYEQYF; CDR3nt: TGCAGCGTTGGGACTAGCGGTTACGAGCAGTACTTC
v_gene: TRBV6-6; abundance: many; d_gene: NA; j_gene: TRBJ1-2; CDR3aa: CASSYSKVKDGYTF; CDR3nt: TGTGCCAGCAGTTACTCGAAGGTTAAGGATGGCTACACCTTC
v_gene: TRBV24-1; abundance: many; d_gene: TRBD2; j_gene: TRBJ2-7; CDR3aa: CAATGLANEQYF; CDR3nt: TGTGCCGCAACGGGACTAGCCAACGAGCAGTACTTC
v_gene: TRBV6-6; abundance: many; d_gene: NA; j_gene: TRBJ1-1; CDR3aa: CASSFLDTFGTEAFF; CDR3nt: TGTGCCAGCAGTTTTCTCGACACCTTCGGGACTGAAGCTTTCTTT
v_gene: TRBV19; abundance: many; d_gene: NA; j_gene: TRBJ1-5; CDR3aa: CASGGLYQPQHF; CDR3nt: TGTGCCAGTGGGGGATTATATCAGCCCCAGCATTTT
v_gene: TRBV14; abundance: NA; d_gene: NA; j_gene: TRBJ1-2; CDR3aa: CASSQRRVAGYTF; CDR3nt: TGTGCCAGCAGCCAAAGACGGGTAGCGGGGTACACCTTC
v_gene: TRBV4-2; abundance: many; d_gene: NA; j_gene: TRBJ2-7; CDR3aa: CASSQDSSATYEQYF; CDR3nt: TGTGCCAGCAGCCAAGACTCTAGCGCTACCTACGAGCAGTACTTC
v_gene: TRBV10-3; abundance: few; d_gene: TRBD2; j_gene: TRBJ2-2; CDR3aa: CAIRASGRTGELFF; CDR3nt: TGTGCCATCAGGGCTAGCGGGAGAACCGGGGAGCTGTTTTTT
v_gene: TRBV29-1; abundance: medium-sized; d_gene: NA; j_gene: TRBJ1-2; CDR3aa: CSVGRVANYGYTF; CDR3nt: TGCAGCGTTGGCCGCGTAGCTAACTATGGCTACACCTTC
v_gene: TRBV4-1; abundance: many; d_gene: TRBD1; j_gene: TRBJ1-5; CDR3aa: CASSQNRGSNQPQHF; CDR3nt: TGCGCCAGCAGCCAGAACAGGGGAAGCAATCAGCCCCAGCATTTT
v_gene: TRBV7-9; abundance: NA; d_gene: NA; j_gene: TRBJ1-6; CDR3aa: CASSQPGGYNSPLHF; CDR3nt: TGTGCCAGCAGCCAACCTGGGGGATATAATTCACCCCTCCACTTT
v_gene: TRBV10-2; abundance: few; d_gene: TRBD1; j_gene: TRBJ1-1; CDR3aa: CASRTGTGNTEAFF; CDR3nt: TGTGCCAGCAGGACGGGGACAGGGAACACTGAAGCTTTCTTT
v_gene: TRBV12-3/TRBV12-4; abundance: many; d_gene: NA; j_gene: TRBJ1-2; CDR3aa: CASSFLGYGYTF; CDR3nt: TGTGCCAGCAGTTTCCTAGGCTATGGCTACACCTTC
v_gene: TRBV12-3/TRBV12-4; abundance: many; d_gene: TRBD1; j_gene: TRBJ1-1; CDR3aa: CASSLARQGAQNTEAFF; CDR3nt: TGTGCCAGCAGTCTCGCACGACAGGGGGCTCAGAACACTGAAGCTTTCTTT
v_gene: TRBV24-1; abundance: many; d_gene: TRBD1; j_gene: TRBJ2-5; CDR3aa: CATSDTGAEIQETQYF; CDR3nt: TGTGCCACCAGTGACACAGGGGCCGAGATCCAAGAGACCCAGTACTTC
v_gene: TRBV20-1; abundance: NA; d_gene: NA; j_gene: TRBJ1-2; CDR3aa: CSALRRIYGYTF; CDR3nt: TGCAGTGCTCTCCGGAGGATCTATGGCTACACCTTC
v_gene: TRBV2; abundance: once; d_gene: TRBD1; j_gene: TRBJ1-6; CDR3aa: CARSKRTGYYNSPLHF; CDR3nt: TGTGCTAGATCCAAGAGGACAGGTTACTATAATTCACCCCTCCACTTT
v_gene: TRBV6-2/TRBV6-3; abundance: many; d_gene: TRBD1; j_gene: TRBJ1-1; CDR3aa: CASSWTGQPLRDTEAFF; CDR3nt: TGTGCCAGCAGCTGGACAGGGCAACCCCTTAGAGACACTGAAGCTTTCTTT
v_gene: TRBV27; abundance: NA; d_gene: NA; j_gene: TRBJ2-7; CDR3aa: CASTKFGETYYEQYF; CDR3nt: TGTGCCAGCACCAAATTTGGGGAGACTTACTACGAGCAGTACTTC
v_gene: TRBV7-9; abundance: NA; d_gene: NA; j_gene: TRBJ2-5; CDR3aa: CASSLGLTGHNQETQYF; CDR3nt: TGTGCCAGCAGCTTAGGCCTCACAGGGCACAACCAAGAGACCCAGTACTTC
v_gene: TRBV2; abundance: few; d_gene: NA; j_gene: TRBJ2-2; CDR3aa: CASRQETNTGELFF; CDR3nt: TGTGCCAGCCGACAGGAGACGAACACCGGGGAGCTGTTTTTT
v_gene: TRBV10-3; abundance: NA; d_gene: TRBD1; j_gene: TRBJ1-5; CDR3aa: CAIGTGVDQPQHF; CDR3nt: TGTGCCATCGGGACAGGGGTGGATCAGCCCCAGCATTTT
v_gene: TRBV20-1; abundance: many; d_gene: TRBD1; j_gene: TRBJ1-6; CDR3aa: CSAKGGDRAHSPLHF; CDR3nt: TGCAGTGCTAAGGGGGGTGACAGGGCGCATTCACCCCTCCACTTT
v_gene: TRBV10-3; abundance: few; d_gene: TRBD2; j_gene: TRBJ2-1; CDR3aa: CAIRPIPSGAMKDNEQFF; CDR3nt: TGTGCCATCAGGCCAATCCCTAGCGGGGCTATGAAGGACAATGAGCAGTTCTTC
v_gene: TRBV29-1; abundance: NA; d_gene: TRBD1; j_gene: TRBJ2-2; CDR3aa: CSVDPGTGGELFF; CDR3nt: TGCAGCGTTGATCCAGGGACAGGCGGGGAGCTGTTTTTT
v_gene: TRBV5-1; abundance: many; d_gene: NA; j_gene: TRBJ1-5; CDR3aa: CASSLAGGNQPQHF; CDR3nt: TGCGCCAGCAGCTTGGCCGGGGGCAATCAGCCCCAGCATTTT
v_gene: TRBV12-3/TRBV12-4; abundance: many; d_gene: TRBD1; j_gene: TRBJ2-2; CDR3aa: CASSPTGQGNTGELFF; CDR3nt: TGTGCCAGCAGCCCCACGGGACAGGGCAACACCGGGGAGCTGTTTTTT
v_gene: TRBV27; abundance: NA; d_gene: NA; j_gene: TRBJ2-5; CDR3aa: CASREQGFETQYF; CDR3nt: TGTGCCAGCAGGGAGCAGGGTTTTGAGACCCAGTACTTC
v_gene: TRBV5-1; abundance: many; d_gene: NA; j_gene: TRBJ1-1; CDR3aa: CASSLEGGTEAFF; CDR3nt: TGTGCCAGCAGTTTAGAAGGAGGAACTGAAGCTTTCTTT
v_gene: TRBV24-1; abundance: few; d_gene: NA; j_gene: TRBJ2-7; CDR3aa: CATRRGCWTYEQYF; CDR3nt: TGTGCCACCAGAAGGGGATGTTGGACCTACGAGCAGTACTTC
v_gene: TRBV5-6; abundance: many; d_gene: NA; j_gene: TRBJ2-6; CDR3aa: CASSLGGPSFSGANVLTF; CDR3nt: TGTGCCAGCAGCTTGGGGGGCCCTTCCTTCTCTGGGGCCAACGTCCTGACTTTC
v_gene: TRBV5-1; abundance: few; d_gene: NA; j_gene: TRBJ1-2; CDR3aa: CASRADGGYTF; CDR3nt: TGCGCCAGCAGGGCAGACGGTGGCTACACCTTC